This T cell receptor beta chain was identified during a study of T cell responses to AZD1222 COVID-19 vaccine. Study-wide points: The CD4 TCRs associated with vaccination extended across spike and predominated at 160-218 and 743-854.

This table comes from immunoSEQ multiplex PCR, and its TCRdb copy is limited to in-frame clones, with some not included. The sample holds around 130,000 clones, about 90% seen once. In its sample, this clone was seen once. Antigen: not known. The junction had 6 bases not matched to a gene; V was cut back by 4 bases and J by 2 bases. Germline V gene sequence: CDR1 SGHRS, CDR2 YFSETQ. CDR3 length: 16 amino acids. This clonotype was obtained from an adult in good health. The sample consisted of peripheral blood, taken on day 0 of AZD1222 vaccination. V is TRBV5-1 and J is TRBJ2-3; 11 bases are shared with TRBD2. The CDR3 loop is CASSTASGGSTDTQYF. The CDR3 bases are TGCGCCAGCAGCACCGCTAGCGGGGGGTCCACAGATACGCAGTATTTT. The whole variable domain, remainder taken from reference TRBV5-1 and TRBJ2-3, is KAGVTQTPRYLIKTRGQQVTLSCSPISGHRSVSWYQQTPGQGLQFLFEYFSETQRNKGNFPGRFSGRQFSNSRSEMNVSTLELGDSALYLCASSTASGGSTDTQYFGPGTRLTVL.